The 23 T cell receptor beta chains presented below share a single source sample, sequenced in a study of cytomegalovirus exposure and HLA in healthy donors. Both 60 Vbeta primers and 13 Jbeta primers went into the PCR. Some clones are missing from TCRdb's copy, which holds only in-frame ones; the method was immunoSEQ multiplex PCR. The sample lists 97,000 or so clones; about 81% were seen once. The sample taken for sequencing was PBMCs. These TCRs come from a man aged 40-49 years in good health and CMV-seronegative.

This chain connects TRBV30 to TRBJ1-1; 9 positions agree with TRBD1. The CDR3 covers 14 residues. Germline V lookup: CDR1 GTSNPN, CDR2 SVGIG (reference sequence). J lost 5 bases, V lost 2 bases, and 6 bases had no gene match. CDR3 in amino acids: CAWSLKDRGTEAFF. CDR3 bases: TGTGCCTGGAGTCTGAAGGACAGGGGAACTGAAGCTTTCTTT.

The rearrangement joins TRBV9 to TRBJ2-1; 8 bases are shared with TRBD2. After removal of 1 base from V and 1 base from J, the junction contained 1 base not matched to a gene. This CDR3 has 15 amino acids. Germline CDR1 reads SGDLS; CDR2 reads YYNGEE. The CDR3 sequence is CASSVSSGSYNEQFF. Written as DNA, the CDR3 is TGTGCCAGCAGCGTATCTAGCGGGTCCTACAATGAGCAGTTCTTC.

The gene calls are TRBV11-2 and TRBJ2-7; 14 bases are a match to TRBD2. CDR1 and CDR2 (germline): SGHAT, FQNNGV. CDR3 length: 14 amino acids. V gave up 5 bases and J gave up 7 bases; unmatched junction bases: 4. CDR3 amino acids: CASSPGLAGVEQYF. CDR3 nucleotides: TGTGCCAGCAGCCCGGGACTAGCGGGGGTTGAGCAGTACTTC. Based on the CDR3 plus reference TRBV11-2 and TRBJ2-7, the full variable domain is EAGVAQSPRYKIIEKRQSVAFWCNPISGHATLYWYQQILGQGPKLLIQFQNNGVVDDSQLPKDRFSAERLKGVDSTLKIQPAKLEDSAVYLCASSPGLAGVEQYFGPGTRLTVT.

CDR3 nucleotide sequence: TGTGCCAGCAGCTCGGGACTAGCGGGGGTGGCCGGGGAGCTGTTTTTT. Its protein is CASSSGLAGVAGELFF. V is TRBV5-4 and J is TRBJ2-2; 14 bases match TRBD2. V gave up 3 bases and J gave up 6 bases; unmatched junction bases: 4. This CDR3 has 16 residues. Per the germline V gene, CDR1 is SGHNT and CDR2 is YYREEE (reference sequence).

The V gene is TRBV2, the J gene TRBJ1-4; the D gene is possibly TRBD1 (5 bases). CDR1 and CDR2 (germline): SNHLY, FYNNEI. Trimming removed 6 bases at V and 6 bases at J, with 14 bases between. The CDR3 contains 14 residues. The CDR3 protein is CASRMTVTYEKLFF. The CDR3 DNA reads TGTGCCAGCAGAATGACAGTTACCTATGAAAAACTGTTTTTT. The variable domain in full, with the rest retrieved from reference TRBV2 and TRBJ1-4, is EPEVTQTPSHQVTQMGQEVILRCVPISNHLYFYWYRQILGQKVEFLVSFYNNEISEKSEIFDDQFSVERPDGSNFTLKIRSTKLEDSAMYFCASRMTVTYEKLFFGSGTQLSVL.

The rearrangement joins TRBV5-1 to TRBJ2-3; 9 bases agree with TRBD1. The CDR3 covers 16 residues. Germline assignment: CDR1 SGHRS and CDR2 YFSETQ. With 2 bases clipped from V and 6 bases from J, the junction kept 10 bases outside the gene matches. The CDR3 sequence is CASSLNYRGLRDTQYF. The CDR3 DNA sequence: TGCGCCAGCAGCTTAAACTACAGGGGGCTGAGGGATACGCAGTATTTT.

The chain couples TRBV5-1 to TRBJ1-2; TRBD1 aligns across 8 bases. The V and J ends lost 5 bases and 3 bases, in that order; junction bases with no gene match: 6. Germline loops: CDR1 SGHRS, CDR2 YFSETQ. This CDR3 region has 14 residues. CDR3 sequence reads: CASRRTGNDYGYTF. In nucleotides, the CDR3 is TGCGCCAGCAGGCGGACAGGGAACGACTATGGCTACACCTTC. The whole variable domain, filled in from reference TRBV5-1 and TRBJ1-2, reads KAGVTQTPRYLIKTRGQQVTLSCSPISGHRSVSWYQQTPGQGLQFLFEYFSETQRNKGNFPGRFSGRQFSNSRSEMNVSTLELGDSALYLCASRRTGNDYGYTFGSGTRLTVV.

V is TRBV29-1 and J is TRBJ1-5; unclear D gene. The CDR3 has 13 amino acids. Germline CDR1 and CDR2: SQVTM and ANQGSEA. Trimming took off 1 base at V and 2 bases at J, with 6 bases between the two ends. CDR3: CSVEVSGNQPQHF. The CDR3 DNA reads as TGCAGCGTTGAAGTTTCAGGCAATCAGCCCCAGCATTTT.

The chain joins TRBV2 to TRBJ2-2; tentatively, D is TRBD2 (6 bases). The ends were cut back, 1 base at V and 5 bases at J, with 8 bases in the middle. CDR1 and CDR2 (germline): SNHLY, FYNNEI. CDR3 length: 14 residues. CDR3 bases: TGTGCCAGCAGTGAAGTTGCGGGGACCGGGGAGCTGTTTTTT. It encodes CASSEVAGTGELFF.

The chain recombines TRBV5-6 with TRBJ1-5; D is unresolved. With 4 bases removed from V and 1 base from J, the gap between germline ends came to 6 bases. Germline CDR1 and CDR2: SGHDT and YYEEEE. The CDR3 sequence is 13 residues long. The CDR3 sequence: CASSGPSNQPQHF. The CDR3 nucleotides are TGTGCCAGCAGCGGCCCGAGCAATCAGCCCCAGCATTTT. The full variable domain, completed using reference TRBV5-6 and TRBJ1-5, is DAGVTQSPTHLIKTRGQQVTLRCSPKSGHDTVSWYQQALGQGPQFIFQYYEEEERQRGNFPDRFSGHQFPNYSSELNVNALLLGDSALYLCASSGPSNQPQHFGDGTRLSIL.

This clone was picked up one time. V gene TRBV6-6 combines with J gene TRBJ1-2, with 7 bases aligning to TRBD1. The CDR3 is made up of 15 amino acids. From germline, CDR1 is MNHNY and CDR2 SVGAGI (reference sequence). The trim removed 0 bases at V and 8 bases at J, leaving 9 bases unmatched. CDR3 sequence: CASSYSGDSTRGYTF. As DNA, the CDR3 is TGTGCCAGCAGTTACTCGGGGGACAGCACCAGAGGCTACACCTTC.

The J gene is TRBJ1-3, the V gene TRBV4-2; D not resolved. Germline CDR1 and CDR2: LGHNA and YNFKEQ. This CDR3 has 14 residues. V lost 6 bases and J lost 6, with 15 bases in between. The CDR3 loop reads CASSLEAAENTIYF. The CDR3 region has the DNA TGTGCCAGCAGTCTTGAGGCAGCTGAAAACACCATATATTTT.

Remarks on this clone: The junction and the germline gene differ at one end; a read error may be behind it. The chain joins TRBV7-9 to TRBJ2-7; D remains unclear. The germline V gene encodes CDR1 SEHNR and CDR2 FQNEAQ (reference sequence). CDR3 length: 12 amino acids. This CDR3 reads CTSSLSSYEQYF. The CDR3 DNA reads as TGTACCAGCAGCTTATCCAGCTACGAGCAGTACTTC.

A note on this clone: Other DNA sequences in the sample encode the same CDR3. This sequence joins TRBV7-9 and TRBJ1-5; 7 bases map to TRBD1. CDR1 is SEHNR, CDR2 FQNEAQ, per germline (reference sequence). The trim removed 2 bases at V and 7 bases at J, leaving 8 bases unmatched. The CDR3 is 15 residues long. For the CDR3, the DNA is TGTGCCAGCAGCTTAACCGACAGGGTAGGGCAGCCCCAGCATTTT. This gives the protein CASSLTDRVGQPQHF.

The V and J genes are TRBV25-1 and TRBJ2-1; 7 bases fit TRBD2. Germline values: CDR1 MGHDK, CDR2 SYGVNS. This CDR3 comprises 14 residues. After removal of 3 bases from V and 5 bases from J, the junction contained 4 bases not matched to a gene. CDR3 nucleotides: TGTGCCAGCAGTGATCGGCGGGGGAACAATGAGCAGTTCTTC. This gives the protein CASSDRRGNNEQFF.

The chain has TRBV27 and TRBJ2-7, with TRBD1 as a possible D gene (6 bases). The CDR3 spans 12 residues. The V gene lost 2 bases and the J gene lost 6 bases, with 8 bases spanning the gap. The germline gives CDR1 MNHEY, CDR2 SMNVEV (reference sequence). In DNA, the CDR3 is TGTGCCAGCAGTTTAGTAGGGGGCGAGCAGTACTTC. Its translation: CASSLVGGEQYF.

The chain uses TRBV5-1 and TRBJ1-1, with 7 bases fitting TRBD1. Per the germline V gene, CDR1 is SGHRS and CDR2 is YFSETQ. The trim removed 2 bases at V and 1 base at J, leaving 5 bases unmatched. The CDR3 has 15 residues. CDR3 loop: CASSFLTGQNTEAFF. In DNA form, the CDR3 reads TGCGCCAGCAGCTTCCTGACAGGGCAGAACACTGAAGCTTTCTTT.

This chain joins TRBV21-1 and TRBJ1-2; the table assigns TRBD1, which was not confirmed against the DNA. TRBV21-1 is a listed pseudogene. The CDR3 has 14 amino acids. CDR3 protein: CASMDRSYNYGYTF. The DNA of the CDR3 is TGTGCCAGCATGGACAGGAGCTACAACTATGGCTACACCTTC.

The rearrangement links TRBV10-2 to TRBJ2-1; 9 bases agree with TRBD2. CDR3 size: 14 residues. Germline loops: CDR1 WSHSY, CDR2 SAAADI. V was pared by 5 bases and J by 8 bases, with 7 bases of the junction left unmatched. The CDR3 DNA reads TGCGCCAGCAGTTATAGCGGGGGTGGCTATGAGCAGTTCTTC. Translating it yields CASSYSGGGYEQFF.

The chain has TRBV27 and TRBJ1-6; 10 bases match TRBD1. This CDR3 has 19 residues. The junction had 9 bases not matched to a gene; V was cut back by 4 bases and J by 0 bases. Looked up from germline, CDR1 is MNHEY and CDR2 is SMNVEV (reference sequence). CDR3 sequence (DNA): TGTGCCAGCAGTTCCCGGGACAGGGGCCGCCACTCCTATAATTCACCCCTCCACTTT. Amino acids: CASSSRDRGRHSYNSPLHF.

The chain joins TRBV11-1 to TRBJ2-1, with 7 positions matching TRBD2. V trimming: 5 bases; J trimming: 7 bases; junction bases outside the gene matches: 11. This CDR3 is built from 15 residues. The germline V gene has CDR1 SGHAT and CDR2 FQDESV (reference sequence). The CDR3 region is CASSGGAGVGNEQFF. CDR3 DNA sequence: TGTGCCAGCAGCGGTGGGGCGGGGGTGGGGAATGAGCAGTTCTTC.

V is TRBV25-1 and J is TRBJ1-1, with D uncertain. The CDR3 length is 13 residues. Germline values: CDR1 MGHDK, CDR2 SYGVNS. Trimming took 4 bases from V and 1 from J, leaving 7 bases between them. The CDR3 is CASSVTGNTEAFF. In DNA form, the CDR3 reads TGTGCCAGCAGTGTCACGGGGAACACTGAAGCTTTCTTT.

V gene TRBV7-2 combines with J gene TRBJ2-5; 9 nucleotides align to TRBD1. Germline-derived CDR1 and CDR2 are SGHTA and FQGNSA. This CDR3 spans 15 amino acids. The J segment lost 5 bases and the V segment lost 5 bases, leaving 9 bases of the junction unmatched. The CDR3 DNA follows: TGTGCCAGCAGCGAAAGACAGGGGGTTCAGGAGACCCAGTACTTC. Amino acids: CASSERQGVQETQYF.